The 5 T cell receptor beta chains presented below share a single source sample, sequenced in a study of blood T cells in healthy people across ages. The second PCR ran about 6 to 12 cycles with a sample-barcoded 5' primer and J-beta primers. TCRdb recomputed calls from the 5' RACE reads with MiXCR, one row per CDR3 protein. The sample has about 690,000 distinct CDR3 sequences, around 43% seen once. The sample was blood. Source of these receptors: a man of 80 years or more in good health.

In this sample, this clonotype turned up a few times. The chain couples TRBV7-2 to TRBJ2-7, with 12 bases fitting TRBD1. Trimming removed 3 bases from V and 6 bases from J; junction bases left unmatched: 6. This CDR3 has 15 residues. Germline CDR1 SGHTA, CDR2 FQGNSA. CDR3 amino acids: CASSFTGTGGAEQYF. For the CDR3, the DNA is TGTGCCAGCAGCTTCACCGGGACAGGGGGCGCCGAGCAGTACTTC.

This clonotype was recorded once. This rearrangement joins TRBV19 to TRBJ2-7; 7 bases fit TRBD1. In germline, CDR1 is LNHDA, CDR2 SQIVND (reference sequence). Trimming removed 3 bases from V and 6 bases from J; junction bases left unmatched: 5. The CDR3 totals 13 residues. In nucleotides, the CDR3 is TGTGCCAGTAGTATGGATAGGGGGCGCGAGCAGTACTTC. Residues: CASSMDRGREQYF.

CDR3 in amino acids: CSARPRRGGYEQYF. Here the CDR3 DNA reads TGCAGTGCTAGACCAAGGCGGGGTGGCTACGAGCAGTACTTC. The chain recombines TRBV20-1 with TRBJ2-5, with D perhaps matching TRBD2 (6 bases). The J call is in doubt because the DNA end fits TRBJ2-7 better. This CDR3 has 14 amino acids. The germline V gene has CDR1 DFQATT and CDR2 SNEGSKA (reference sequence).

This clonotype was detected many times. J is TRBJ2-1 and V is TRBV29-1, with TRBD2 matching over 8 bases. The CDR3 is 14 amino acids. The germline CDR1 and CDR2 sequences are SQVTM and ANQGSEA. V shed 5 bases and J 3 bases; nucleotides not matched to a gene: 6. The CDR3 region has the DNA TGCAGCGTTTCAGCGGGGGACCACTACAATGAGCAGTTCTTC. This encodes CSVSAGDHYNEQFF.

For this clonotype: The germline gene is not matched at one end of the junction; a read error may be the cause. The V call is TRBV4-3, the J call TRBJ1-2, with a possible D match to TRBD1 (6 bases). Per the germline V gene, CDR1 is LGHNA and CDR2 is YSLEER. This CDR3 spans 15 amino acids. CDR3: CASNQDPGVRYGYTF. The CDR3 region has the DNA TGCGCCAGCAACCAAGATCCAGGGGTGCGCTATGGCTACACCTTC.